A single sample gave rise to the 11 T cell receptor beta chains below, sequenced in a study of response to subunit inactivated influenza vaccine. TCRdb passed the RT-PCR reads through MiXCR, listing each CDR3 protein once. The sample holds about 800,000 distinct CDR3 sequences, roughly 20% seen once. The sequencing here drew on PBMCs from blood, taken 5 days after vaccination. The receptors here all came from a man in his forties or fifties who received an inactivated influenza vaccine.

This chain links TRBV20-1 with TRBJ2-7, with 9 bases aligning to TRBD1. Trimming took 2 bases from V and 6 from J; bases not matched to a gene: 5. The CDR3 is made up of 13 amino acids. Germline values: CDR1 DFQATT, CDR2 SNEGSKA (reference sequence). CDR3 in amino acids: CSARRGQGSEQYF. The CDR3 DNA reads TGCAGTGCTAGAAGGGGACAGGGAAGCGAGCAGTACTTC.

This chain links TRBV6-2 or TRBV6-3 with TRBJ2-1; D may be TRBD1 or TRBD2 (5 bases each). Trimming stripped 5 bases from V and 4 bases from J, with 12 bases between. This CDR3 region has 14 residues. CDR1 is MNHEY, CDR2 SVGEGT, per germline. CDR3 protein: CASSRPGPYNEQFF. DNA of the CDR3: TGTGCCAGCAGTAGACCGGGACCTTACAATGAGCAGTTCTTC.

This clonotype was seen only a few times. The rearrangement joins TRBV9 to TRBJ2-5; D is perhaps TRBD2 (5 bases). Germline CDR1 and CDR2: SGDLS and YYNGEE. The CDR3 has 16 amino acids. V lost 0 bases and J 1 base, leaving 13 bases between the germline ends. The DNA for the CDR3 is TGTGCCAGCAGCGTAGGGTTCAGCGAGGGCCAAGAGACCCAGTACTTC. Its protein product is CASSVGFSEGQETQYF.

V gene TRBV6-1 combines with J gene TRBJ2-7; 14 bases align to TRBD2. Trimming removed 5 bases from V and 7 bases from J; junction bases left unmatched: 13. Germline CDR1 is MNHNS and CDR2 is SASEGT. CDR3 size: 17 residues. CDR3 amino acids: CASSQGLAGDLWGEQYF. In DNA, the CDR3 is TGTGCCAGCAGTCAGGGACTAGCGGGGGATCTCTGGGGGGAGCAGTACTTC.

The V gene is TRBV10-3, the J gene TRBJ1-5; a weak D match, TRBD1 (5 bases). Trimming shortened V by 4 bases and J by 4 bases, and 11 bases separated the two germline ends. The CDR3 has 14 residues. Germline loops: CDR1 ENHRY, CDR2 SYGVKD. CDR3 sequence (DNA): TGTGCCATCAGTGTAACAGGAGGAAATCAGCCCCAGCATTTT. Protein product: CAISVTGGNQPQHF.

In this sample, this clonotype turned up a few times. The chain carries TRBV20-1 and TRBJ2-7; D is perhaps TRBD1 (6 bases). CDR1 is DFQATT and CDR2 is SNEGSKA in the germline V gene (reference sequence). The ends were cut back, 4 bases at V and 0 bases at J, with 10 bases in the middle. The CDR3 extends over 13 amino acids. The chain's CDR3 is CSATGVRSYEQYF. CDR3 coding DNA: TGCAGTGCTACAGGGGTACGCTCCTACGAGCAGTACTTC.

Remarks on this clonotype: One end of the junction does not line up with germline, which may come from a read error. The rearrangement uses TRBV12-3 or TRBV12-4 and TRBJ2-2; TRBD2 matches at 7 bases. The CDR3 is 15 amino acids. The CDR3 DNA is TGTGCCAGCAGTTTAGCGGGGGGGAACACCGGGGAGCTGTCTTTT. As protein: CASSLAGGNTGELSF.

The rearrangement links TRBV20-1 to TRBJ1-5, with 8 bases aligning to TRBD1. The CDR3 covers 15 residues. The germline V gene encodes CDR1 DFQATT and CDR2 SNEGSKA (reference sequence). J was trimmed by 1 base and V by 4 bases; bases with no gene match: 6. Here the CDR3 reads CSATPRTGSNQPQHF. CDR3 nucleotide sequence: TGCAGTGCTACTCCTAGGACAGGGAGCAATCAGCCCCAGCATTTT.

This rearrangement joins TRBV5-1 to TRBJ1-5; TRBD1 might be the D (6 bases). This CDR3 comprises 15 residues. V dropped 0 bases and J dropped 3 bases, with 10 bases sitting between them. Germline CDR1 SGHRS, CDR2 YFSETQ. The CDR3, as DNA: TGCGCCAGCAGCTTGGCCGACAGGATCAATCAGCCCCAGCATTTT. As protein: CASSLADRINQPQHF.

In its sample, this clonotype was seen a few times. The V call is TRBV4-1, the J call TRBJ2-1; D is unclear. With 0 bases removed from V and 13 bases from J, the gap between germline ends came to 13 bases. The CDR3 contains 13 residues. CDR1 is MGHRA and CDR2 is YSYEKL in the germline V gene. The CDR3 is CASSQDLRARQFF. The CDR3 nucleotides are TGCGCCAGCAGCCAAGATCTAAGGGCCCGTCAGTTCTTC.

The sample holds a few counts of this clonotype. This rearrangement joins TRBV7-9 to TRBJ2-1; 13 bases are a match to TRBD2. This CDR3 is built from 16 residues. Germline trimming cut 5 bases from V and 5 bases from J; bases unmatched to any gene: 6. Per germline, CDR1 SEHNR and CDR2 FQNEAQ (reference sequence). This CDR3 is CASSRRLAGGNNEQFF. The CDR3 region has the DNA TGTGCCAGCAGCCGAAGACTAGCGGGAGGAAACAATGAGCAGTTCTTC.